Presented here are 2 T cell receptor beta chains from one specimen sequenced in a study of blood T cell repertoires in COVID-19. The assay was immunoSEQ multiplex PCR, and TCRdb's table has in-frame clones only and misses some. This sample yields some 180,000 clones, of which around 85% are seen a single time; roughly 8.2% belongs to the top ten. Sequences were obtained from peripheral blood. The source of these receptors is a woman in her sixties or seventies with acute or convalescent COVID-19.

The count of this clone is one. V usage is TRBV19 and J usage is TRBJ1-6; unclear D gene. The germline V and J ends were trimmed by 0 bases and 7 bases, with 10 bases remaining between them. Germline CDR1 and CDR2: LNHDA and SQIVND (reference sequence). The CDR3 length is 15 residues. CDR3 sequence reads: CASSIETVLNSPLHF. The CDR3 DNA follows: TGTGCCAGTAGTATAGAAACGGTTTTGAATTCACCCCTCCACTTT. The entire variable domain, with the rest obtained from reference TRBV19 and TRBJ1-6, is as follows: DGGITQSPKYLFRKEGQNVTLSCEQNLNHDAMYWYRQDPGQGLRLIYYSQIVNDFQKGDIAEGYSVSREKKESFPLTVTSAQKNPTAFYLCASSIETVLNSPLHFGNGTRLTVT.

This clone is a singleton in its sample. The chain employs TRBV20-1 and TRBJ1-1; tentatively, D is TRBD1 (6 bases). This CDR3 is built from 14 residues. The germline V gene encodes CDR1 DFQATT and CDR2 SNEGSKA (reference sequence). The ends were cut back, 3 bases at V and 3 bases at J, with 14 bases in the middle. CDR3 region: CSASPGGGYTEAFF. DNA for the CDR3: TGCAGTGCTAGTCCTGGGGGCGGATACACTGAAGCTTTCTTT.